This paragraph covers one T cell receptor (beta chain) sequence. Its antigen remains unidentified. Looked up from germline, CDR1 is SGHRS and CDR2 is YFSETQ. This CDR3 comprises 16 residues. V was shortened by 5 bases and J by 5 bases, with 19 bases between the two germline ends. The data belong to a study of OX40 agonist ivuxolimab in advanced cancers. Across the whole study: Patients received ivuxolimab, an intravenous treatment, every 2 weeks at 0.01 to 10 mg/kg. Anti-PD-1, anti-PD-L1 or anti-CTLA-4 therapy given earlier was allowed, and over 35% had some.

TCRdb keeps only in-frame clones here, not all; method: immunoSEQ multiplex PCR. The repertoire consists of 95,000 to 100,000 clones, with less than 85% occurring once and the leading ten covering 4.5% to 6%. Whole-study findings and limits: With doses of 0.1 to 3.0 mg/kg, CD4+ and CD8+ blood T cells had undergone clonal expansion by week 6.

It was autoimmune disease history or systemic immunosuppression that excluded patients. The receptor comes from an adult with an advanced solid tumor such as melanoma, head and neck, liver or kidney cancer. The sample here was CD4+ or CD8+ T cells sorted from blood, taken in a trial of the OX40 agonist ivuxolimab. This sequence joins TRBV5-1 and TRBJ1-4; perhaps TRBD1 as D (6 bases). The CDR3 DNA reads TGCGCCAGCAGTCCGGGGGCGAACCGTCAAAATGAAAAACTGTTTTTT. Amino acid sequence: CASSPGANRQNEKLFF.